The 3 T cell receptor beta chains presented below share a single source sample, sequenced in a study of T cells in women clearing cervical HPV infection. Some clones are missing from TCRdb's copy, which holds only in-frame ones; the method was immunoSEQ multiplex PCR. Here the sample table reports tens of thousands of clones. Sequencing used blood buffy coat. These receptors were taken from a woman between 18 and 69 years old with a cervical HPV16 infection that either progressed to CIN3+ or cleared (not recorded which).

As for this clone: The CDR3 end falls 3 residues outside the read, so it is completed with the germline J gene. This sequence joins TRBV5-4 and TRBJ2-7; 10 nucleotides match TRBD1. Looked up from germline, CDR1 is SGHNT and CDR2 is YYREEE (reference sequence). V lost 3 bases, J lost 5 bases, and 8 bases stayed unmatched. This CDR3 contains 15 residues. Incomplete CDR3 DNA: TGTGCCAGCAGCTCTCCGGGACAGGGGCAAAACGAG. Its translation: CASSSPGQGQNE. The complete CDR3 reads CASSSPGQGQNEQYF.

Concerning this clone: The sequenced fragment ends 3 residues before the CDR3 boundary, so the rest is inferred from the germline J gene. The chain links TRBV27 to TRBJ2-7, with a possible D match to TRBD2 (5 bases). Germline CDR1 is MNHEY and CDR2 is SMNVEV (reference sequence). The CDR3 covers 15 residues. The V end was cut by 5 bases, the J end by 2 bases, with 16 bases between. The CDR3 sequence is CASSPWTSGAYEQYF. The sequenced part of the CDR3 DNA is TGTGCCAGCAGTCCCTGGACTTCCGGGGCCTACGAG.

In the case of this clone: The CDR3 extends 3 residues past the end of the read, so its final part is completed from the germline J gene. This sequence joins TRBV20-1 and TRBJ2-3, with 9 bases that match TRBD1. The junction had 6 bases not matched to a gene; V was cut back by 6 bases and J by 2 bases. The CDR3 consists of 14 residues. The V gene's germline CDR1 is DFQATT and CDR2 SNEGSKA (reference sequence). CDR3 amino acids: CSARDRASTDTQYF. Partial CDR3 DNA: TGCAGTGCGCGGGACAGGGCTTCCACAGATACG.